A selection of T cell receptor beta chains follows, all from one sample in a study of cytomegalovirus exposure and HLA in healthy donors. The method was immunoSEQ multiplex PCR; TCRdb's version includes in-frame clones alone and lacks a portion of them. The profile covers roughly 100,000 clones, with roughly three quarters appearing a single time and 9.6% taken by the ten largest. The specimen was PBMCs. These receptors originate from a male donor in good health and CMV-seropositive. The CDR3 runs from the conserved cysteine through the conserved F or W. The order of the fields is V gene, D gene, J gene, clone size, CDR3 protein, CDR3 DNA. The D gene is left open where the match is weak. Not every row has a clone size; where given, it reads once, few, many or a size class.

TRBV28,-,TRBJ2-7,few,CASNSGQLQQYF,TGTGCCAGCAATTCCGGACAGCTTCAGCAGTACTTC
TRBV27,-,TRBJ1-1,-,CASSPRDNKNTEAFF,TGTGCCAGCAGTCCCAGGGACAATAAGAACACTGAAGCTTTCTTT
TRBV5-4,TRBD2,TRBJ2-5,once,CASSLSSGSIGGETQYF,TGTGCCAGCAGCTTGTCTAGCGGGAGTATCGGCGGAGAGACCCAGTACTTC
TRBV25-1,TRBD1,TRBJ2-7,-,CASSGDRRVNEQYF,TGTGCCAGCAGTGGGGACAGGCGTGTAAACGAGCAGTACTTC
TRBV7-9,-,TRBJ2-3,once,CASSLAGRVADTQYF,TGTGCCAGCAGCTTAGCAGGCAGGGTGGCAGATACGCAGTATTTT
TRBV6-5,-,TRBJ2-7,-,CASRRTPGLYEQYF,TGTGCCAGCAGACGCACACCGGGACTTTACGAGCAGTACTTC
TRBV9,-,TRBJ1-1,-,CASSATANTEAFF,TGTGCCAGCAGCGCTACAGCGAACACTGAAGCTTTCTTT
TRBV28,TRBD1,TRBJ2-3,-,CASSFFDRAPDTQYF,TGTGCCAGCAGTTTCTTCGACAGGGCGCCAGATACGCAGTATTTT
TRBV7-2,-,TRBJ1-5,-,CASSLDPGERAGSNQPQHF,TGTGCCAGCAGCTTAGATCCCGGGGAAAGGGCGGGTAGCAATCAGCCCCAGCATTTT
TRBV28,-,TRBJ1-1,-,CASSLSREESEAFF,TGTGCCAGCAGTTTATCCCGAGAGGAATCCGAAGCTTTCTTT
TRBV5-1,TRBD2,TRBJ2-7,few,CASSSTSGRAGEQYF,TGCGCCAGCAGCTCAACAAGCGGGAGGGCCGGGGAGCAGTACTTC